The present T cell receptor beta chain was sequenced within a study of PD-1 blockade in classical Hodgkin lymphoma (dated by TCRdb to 2020 to 2022). With regard to the full study: Nivolumab dosing was 3 mg/kg intravenously every 2 weeks, continuing until either disease progression or unacceptable toxicity. The study used CyTOF and TCR beta sequencing to define a peripheral blood immune signature of response to PD-1 blockade in classical Hodgkin lymphoma. General conclusions and limits of the study: Newly diagnosed patients were reported to have lower baseline TCR diversity than healthy donors, and relapsed/refractory patients were reported to have lower baseline TCR diversity still. Only a single clinical trial cohort was studied, and what caused the repertoire differences, possibly disease activity or prior therapy, remained undefined. Trial patients achieving complete response had baseline diversity similar to newly diagnosed patients, whereas partial responders and progressors had significantly lower diversity. Patients starting nivolumab less than 1 year after ASCT had lower diversity and were excluded from later analyses to avoid confounding by immune reconstitution. A significant rise by C4D1 was seen in CD4+ but not CD8+ TCR diversity (p=0.0027 vs p=0.16), with the rise being most apparent in complete responders (p=0.02).

Explained via the paper, the time point label denotes: cycle 1 day 1 (C1D1), immediately before nivolumab initiation. Relapse after autologous stem cell transplantation had occurred in all trial patients, and cohorts A, B and C were distinguished by prior brentuximab vedotin exposure. CD4+ T cells were purified from thawed PBMCs by magnetic negative selection with a Miltenyi CD4+ T cell isolation kit. The trial cohort was composed of approximately 56 patients with relapsed/refractory classical Hodgkin lymphoma, for whom complete response, partial response or progressive disease was recorded as best overall response. Single-agent nivolumab was administered to trial patients in the multi-cohort phase II CheckMate 205 trial. Best overall response was determined by an independent review committee according to the 2007 International Working Group response criteria. Trial PBMCs were collected just before the start of nivolumab (C1D1) and during therapy at cycle 2 day 1 and cycle 4 day 1. Peripheral blood was collected in 8 mL Vacutainer Cell Preparation Tubes, from which PBMCs were isolated by centrifugation and then cryopreserved. Purified CD4+ and CD8+ fractions were prepared only for cases in which an additional PBMC sample was available. Magnetically labelled cells were removed on LS columns in a quadroMACS separator, and the flow-through was collected as the purified fraction.

The Qiagen DNeasy kit was used to extract genomic DNA both from unsorted PBMCs and from the negatively selected CD4+ and CD8+ fractions. Using primers that anneal to V and J segments, immunoSEQ multiplex PCR amplified the TCR beta CDR3 regions. A synthetic immune receptor repertoire was used to minimize amplification bias, and remaining bias was computationally removed after sequencing. The original methods were these. Repertoire diversity was quantified as the Shannon entropy index using custom Python scripts. The unsorted, CD4+ and CD8+ repertoires were each analyzed separately, with the exception of combined analyses, where CD4+ and CD8+ sequences were merged in silico. A clone was considered expanded if an increase in frequency of at least 2-fold after treatment relative to C1D1 was found, and a pseudocount of 0.5 was applied to clones undetected at baseline. Singleton clones were defined as clones with 0 or 1 copy at C1D1, and non-singleton clones were defined as clones with 2 or more copies. Clones expanded in unsorted samples were labelled as CD4+, CD8+ or unknown by matching protein sequences in sorted samples from the same patient. Wilcoxon tests on paired samples were used to test diversity changes from C1D1 to C4D1. The immuneACCESS repertoire file appears here via TCRdb, limited to in-frame rearrangements. These files lack a portion of the clones; in checked studies, under half of the deficit traces to unresolved V genes, and the cause of the others is not known. V, J and clone size are those of that table, while D and trimming were read from the DNA. This sample lists 25,000 or so clones; about three quarters were detected once. 2.4% of the sample is in the top ten clones.

This clone occurred once. It lacks a known antigen. The sample holds no much larger clone one base away, and base qualities are not on file. The clonotype comes from a human donor with classical Hodgkin lymphoma. The input for sequencing was CD4+ T cells from blood, taken at baseline.

The bases are TGTGCCAGCAGTTACGAGGGAGGTGATCAGCCCCAGCATTTT. Its protein reads: CASSYEGGDQPQHF. The rearrangement joined TRBV6-6 to TRBJ1-5; no D gene is confidently identified. The CDR3 runs 14 amino acids, cysteine and phenylalanine included. Only the CDR3 DNA stays, 42 bases, in frame from base 1. Per the germline V gene (reference sequence), MNHNY is the CDR1 and SVGAGI is the CDR2. V is reduced by 2 bases and J by 5 bases, leaving a spacing of 10 bases between them.